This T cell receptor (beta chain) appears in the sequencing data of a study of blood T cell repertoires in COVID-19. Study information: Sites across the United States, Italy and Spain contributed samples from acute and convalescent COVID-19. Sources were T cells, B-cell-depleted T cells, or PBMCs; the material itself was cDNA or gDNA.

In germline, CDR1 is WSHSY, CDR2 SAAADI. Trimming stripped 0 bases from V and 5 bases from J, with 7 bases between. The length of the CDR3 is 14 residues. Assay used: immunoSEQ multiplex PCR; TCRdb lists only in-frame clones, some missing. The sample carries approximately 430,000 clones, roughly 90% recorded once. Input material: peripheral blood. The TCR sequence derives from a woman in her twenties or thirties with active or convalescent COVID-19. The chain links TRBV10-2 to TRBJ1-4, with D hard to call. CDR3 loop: CASSESVRNEKLFF. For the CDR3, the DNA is TGCGCCAGCAGTGAGTCGGTGCGGAATGAAAAACTGTTTTTT.